The T cell receptor (beta chain) described here comes from a study of CD8 T cells in Susac syndrome. Study observations and caveats: It was acknowledged in the study that the number of individuals who were included in its TCR sequencing and HLA analysis was relatively small.

When the RNA was reverse transcribed, random hexamers were used with an input of roughly 0.5 to 1 ug. TCR beta CDR3 was amplified by immunoSEQ covering 54 Vbeta and 13 Jbeta. Using its own MiXCR run on the immunoSEQ multiplex PCR reads, TCRdb lists one record per CDR3 protein. The table shows 150,000 to 200,000 distinct CDR3 sequences, with roughly 95% occurring only once. V lost 6 bases and J lost 5; bases outside the gene matches: 12. CDR1 DFQATT and CDR2 SNEGSKA come from the germline V gene (reference sequence). The CDR3 length is 14 residues. Regarding this clonotype: Its antigen remains unidentified.

Sequencing targeted TCR beta in blood CD8+ and CD4+ T cells. Negative isolation was used for CD8+ and CD4+ T cells and FACS enrichment for TEMRA cells. The J gene is TRBJ2-5, the V gene TRBV20-1, with 7 bases identical to TRBD2. Sequenced input: CD4+ T cells from PBMCs. The sequence was obtained from a human donor with multiple sclerosis. The CDR3 protein is CSATLGGSGETQYF. In DNA, the CDR3 is TGCAGTGCGACCCTCGGGGGGAGCGGGGAGACCCAGTACTTC.